This T cell receptor beta chain came from a study of blood T cell repertoires in COVID-19 (dated by TCRdb to the early 2020s). General notes on the study: The collaborator samples originated in the United States, Italy and Spain and spanned the acute and convalescent phases of COVID-19. Nearly every sample came with metadata listing a de-identified subject ID, COVID-19 status, age in years and sex. A freely available public database, intended as a resource for researchers studying the immune response to SARS-CoV-2, is where the repertoires were released. Subjects who had been exposed to COVID-19, were actively infected with it, or had recovered from it provided the deeply sampled blood TCRbeta repertoires that made up the dataset. The samples were drawn from the first 160 participants of the ongoing ImmuneRACE study and from under 1,500 subjects provided by 6 global collaborators. The prospective study material was composed of cDNA or gDNA derived from T cells, B-cell-depleted T cells, or PBMCs. Where available, HLA class I and class II types were obtained from metadata supplied by the sample provider rather than from assay-based typing. Summary of the overall study and its limitations: The quantity of clinical and demographic metadata differed by source and by participant and was supplied without curation.

Collaborating institutions collected whole blood in K2EDTA tubes following their own protocols. Collaborator samples were shipped for TCRbeta analysis as frozen whole blood, isolated PBMCs, or DNA extracted from either sample type. A note on this clone: The antigen it recognizes is unknown. The record has no base qualities; no much larger clone is one base away.

TCRbeta CDR3 regions were amplified from genomic DNA by means of the immunoSEQ Assay, a bias-controlled multiplex PCR. Per the original workflow: Within the assay, amplification of reference gene primers was used to estimate how many nucleated cells each sample contained. To quantify the absolute abundance of each unique TCRbeta CDR3 rearrangement, sequence reads were collapsed and filtered. For each sample, productive Simpson clonality was calculated as the square root of Simpson's diversity index across productive rearrangements. TCRdb retrieved this table from immuneACCESS and kept in-frame rearrangements only. Not all clones are present; in checked studies, unresolved V genes account for under half, and no reason is known for the remainder. The DNA was the basis for D and trimming; V, J and clone size are from that table. This sample comprises 150,000 to 200,000 clones, around 85% of them detected only once. 11% of the sample is in the top ten clones.

From the germline V gene, CDR1 is KGHDR and CDR2 is SFDVKD. CDR3 length: 16 amino acids, cysteine to phenylalanine. The DNA shown is the 48-base CDR3, in frame from base 1. Unmatched junction bases come to 4, with V trimmed by 3 bases and J by 2 bases. The receptor comes from a man aged 60 to 75 with active or convalescent COVID-19. Here the chain combines TRBV24-1 and TRBJ2-1; TRBD1 matches 9 bases in the middle. Input material: peripheral blood. The DNA reads as follows: TGTGCCACCAGTGATGGGGGACAGGGCGCCTACAATGAGCAGTTCTTC. It is translated as CATSDGGQGAYNEQFF.